Presented here are 19 T cell receptor beta chains from one specimen sequenced in a study of spatial heterogeneity in lung cancer. Overall study results and limits: Tumor mutation counts were tracked by expanded intratumoral alpha and beta TCR counts.

TCRdb called the 5' RACE reads again in MiXCR, with one record for every CDR3 protein. The sample comprises some 23,000 distinct CDR3 sequences, 8.8% of which are singletons, and over 7.5% rests with the top ten. Described time point: sample taken at primary tumor resection. Antigens for these TCRs are unknown. The sample consisted of lung tumor tissue, taken at surgery. These receptors came from a male donor with early-stage non-small cell lung cancer.

This clonotype was detected ten times or more. The chain employs TRBV9 and TRBJ2-2, with D possibly matching TRBD1 (5 bases). The CDR3 has 16 amino acids. The germline V and J ends were trimmed by 4 bases and 4 bases, with 17 bases remaining between them. Germline values: CDR1 SGDLS, CDR2 YYNGEE. In nucleotides, the CDR3 is TGTGCCAGCAGCCCTTCGACAGCCTTTGGCACCGGGGAGCTGTTTTTT. It specifies CASSPSTAFGTGELFF.

Ten or more counts support this clonotype. This chain connects TRBV6-5 to TRBJ2-3; D not certain. This CDR3 has 15 residues. The V gene's germline CDR1 is MNHEY and CDR2 SVGAGI. The germline V and J ends were trimmed by 3 bases and 1 base, with 11 bases remaining between them. CDR3 protein: CASSYRSLGTDTQYF. The CDR3 coding sequence is TGTGCCAGCAGTTATAGGTCTCTGGGCACAGATACGCAGTATTTT.

This clonotype has at least ten counts. The chain couples TRBV28 to TRBJ1-1; no definite D call. The ends were cut back, 6 bases at V and 1 base at J, with 12 bases in the middle. CDR1 MDHEN and CDR2 SYDVKM come from the germline V gene. The CDR3 has 14 residues. The CDR3 DNA reads TGTGCCAGCAGCCCACCGAGGGCGAACACTGAAGCTTTCTTT. Its protein product is CASSPPRANTEAFF.

This clonotype was counted only a few times. The rearrangement uses TRBV11-2 and TRBJ2-5; no clear D. In germline, CDR1 is SGHAT, CDR2 FQNNGV. With 10 bases removed from V and 4 bases from J, the gap between germline ends came to 19 bases. The CDR3 runs 14 residues. CDR3 amino acids: CATDTFVNPETQYF. DNA for the CDR3: TGTGCCACCGACACGTTTGTAAATCCAGAGACCCAGTACTTC.

This clonotype was picked up many times. The CDR3 is CASSFDKPGQVVLEQFF. The CDR3 region has the DNA TGTGCCAGCAGCTTCGACAAGCCGGGACAGGTAGTGTTGGAGCAGTTCTTC. The chain combines TRBV5-6 with TRBJ2-1; 8 nucleotides line up with TRBD1. Per the germline V gene, CDR1 is SGHDT and CDR2 is YYEEEE. Losses at the gene ends were 2 bases for V and 10 bases for J; bases not matched to a gene: 17. This CDR3 spans 17 amino acids.

There are many counts of this clonotype. The chain combines TRBV3-1 with TRBJ2-3; D not resolved. V was pared by 3 bases and J by 1 base, with 5 bases between. CDR1 LGHDT and CDR2 YNNKEL come from the germline V gene (reference sequence). This CDR3 has 13 residues. In DNA, the CDR3 is TGTGCCAGCAGCCACCAGGGCACAGATACGCAGTATTTT. Its translation is CASSHQGTDTQYF.

In its sample, this clonotype was seen many times. The rearrangement uses TRBV28 and TRBJ1-3, with a weak D call TRBD1 (5 bases). The CDR3 loop spans 18 amino acids. The germline CDR1 and CDR2 sequences are MDHEN and SYDVKM. V shed 5 bases and J shed 1 base, with 21 bases lying between them. CDR3 in DNA: TGTGCCAGCAGTCTCTTGGACCTAGGGGCCGATTCTGGAAACACCATATATTTT. It specifies CASSLLDLGADSGNTIYF.

This clonotype was detected many times. V is TRBV6-2 or TRBV6-3 and J is TRBJ2-7, with 8 bases matching TRBD2. The trim removed 5 bases at V and 3 bases at J, leaving 12 bases unmatched. This CDR3 has 16 amino acids. Germline values: CDR1 MNHEY, CDR2 SVGEGT. The CDR3, as DNA: TGTGCCAGCAGTGGCCCTGGAGCGGGAGCTTTCTACGAGCAGTACTTC. As protein: CASSGPGAGAFYEQYF.

This chain uses TRBV12-3 or TRBV12-4 with TRBJ1-2; D perhaps matches TRBD1 (6 bases). Between the trimmed V and J ends, which lost 5 bases and 3 bases, there was a span of 7 bases. This CDR3 spans 12 amino acids. In DNA, the CDR3 is TGTGCCAGCAGTACAGGGTACTATGGCTACACCTTC. It encodes CASSTGYYGYTF.

The table lists this clonotype with a few counts. This sequence joins TRBV5-4 and TRBJ2-3, with TRBD2 as a possible D gene (6 bases). The ends were cut back, 4 bases at V and 2 bases at J, with 14 bases in the middle. Germline CDR1 and CDR2: SGHNT and YYREEE (reference sequence). The CDR3 extends over 15 amino acids. The CDR3 nucleotides are TGTGCCAGCAGCCGACTTCTAGCGAACACAGATACGCAGTATTTT. Protein sequence: CASSRLLANTDTQYF.

The V and J genes are TRBV7-8 and TRBJ2-7; 7 positions agree with TRBD1. From germline, CDR1 is SGHVS and CDR2 FQNEAQ. The CDR3 is made up of 16 amino acids. V was pared by 5 bases and J by 3 bases, with 13 bases of the junction left unmatched. The DNA for the CDR3 is TGTGCCAGCAGCACCGCTCCGGGACAGATCCTCTACGAGCAGTACTTC. This sequence encodes CASSTAPGQILYEQYF.

This clonotype was seen a few times. CDR3 sequence reads: CASSLDRDRGGYTF. Written as DNA, the CDR3 is TGTGCCAGCAGCTTAGACCGGGACAGGGGAGGCTACACCTTC. The V call is TRBV7-2, the J call TRBJ1-2; the match to TRBD1 covers 10 bases. Unmatched junction bases numbered 4, after V lost 1 base and J lost 8 bases. This CDR3 has 14 amino acids. Germline CDR1 reads SGHTA; CDR2 reads FQGNSA.

The chain links TRBV30 to TRBJ2-3; 7 bases map to TRBD2. Trimming removed 5 bases from V and 0 bases from J; junction bases left unmatched: 14. The CDR3 spans 17 residues. From germline, CDR1 is GTSNPN and CDR2 SVGIG (reference sequence). CDR3 loop: CAWSLGAGVSSTDTQYF. The DNA of the CDR3 is TGTGCCTGGTCCCTCGGGGCGGGAGTGTCTAGCACAGATACGCAGTATTTT.

This clonotype was seen a handful of times. The CDR3 protein is CASRGLAVHNEQFF. CDR3 nucleotides: TGTGCCAGCAGGGGACTAGCAGTCCACAATGAGCAGTTCTTC. This rearrangement joins TRBV6-1 to TRBJ2-1, with 9 bases matching TRBD2. The CDR3 runs 14 residues. J was trimmed by 5 bases and V by 6 bases; bases with no gene match: 5. Germline V gene data show CDR1 as MNHNS and CDR2 as SASEGT.

This clonotype was found many times. The CDR3 is CASSFAQETQYF. For the CDR3, the DNA is TGTGCCAGCAGTTTCGCCCAAGAGACCCAGTACTTC. The rearrangement links TRBV12-3 or TRBV12-4 to TRBJ2-5; no clear D gene. The V and J ends lost 3 bases and 1 base respectively, with 3 bases between them. CDR3 length: 12 residues.

This clonotype was seen at least ten times. This chain joins TRBV4-2 and TRBJ2-7; D possibly corresponds to TRBD1 (6 bases). The ends were cut back, 0 bases at V and 0 bases at J, with 9 bases in the middle. The germline CDR1 and CDR2 sequences are LGHNA and YNFKEQ. This CDR3 comprises 15 residues. CDR3 amino acids: CASSQERTASYEQYF. The CDR3 nucleotides read TGTGCCAGCAGCCAAGAGAGGACAGCCTCCTACGAGCAGTACTTC.

The rearrangement joins TRBV7-2 to TRBJ2-7; unclear D gene. The V and J ends lost 5 bases and 2 bases respectively, with 7 bases between them. The CDR3 is made up of 12 amino acids. Germline V gene lookup returns CDR1 SGHTA and CDR2 FQGNSA. In nucleotides, the CDR3 is TGTGCCAGCAGCAGTTTTGCCTACGAGCAGTACTTC. Translating it yields CASSSFAYEQYF.

This clonotype was counted ten times or more. The chain uses TRBV18 and TRBJ2-3; 7 bases align to TRBD2. V lost 5 bases, J lost 5 bases, and 4 bases stayed unmatched. Germline V gives CDR1 KGHSH, CDR2 LQKENI. The CDR3 runs 13 residues. DNA for the CDR3: TGTGCCAGCTCATCAACTAGCGAAGATACGCAGTATTTT. This translates into CASSSTSEDTQYF.

This clonotype was observed many times. This sequence joins TRBV20-1 and TRBJ2-2; no clear D. CDR3 length: 11 residues. Trimming took 5 bases from V and 8 from J, leaving 9 bases between them. CDR1 and CDR2 (germline): DFQATT, SNEGSKA (reference sequence). The CDR3 nucleotides are TGCAGTGCTCCGGTAGGAGGGGAGCTGTTTTTT. Its protein is CSAPVGGELFF.